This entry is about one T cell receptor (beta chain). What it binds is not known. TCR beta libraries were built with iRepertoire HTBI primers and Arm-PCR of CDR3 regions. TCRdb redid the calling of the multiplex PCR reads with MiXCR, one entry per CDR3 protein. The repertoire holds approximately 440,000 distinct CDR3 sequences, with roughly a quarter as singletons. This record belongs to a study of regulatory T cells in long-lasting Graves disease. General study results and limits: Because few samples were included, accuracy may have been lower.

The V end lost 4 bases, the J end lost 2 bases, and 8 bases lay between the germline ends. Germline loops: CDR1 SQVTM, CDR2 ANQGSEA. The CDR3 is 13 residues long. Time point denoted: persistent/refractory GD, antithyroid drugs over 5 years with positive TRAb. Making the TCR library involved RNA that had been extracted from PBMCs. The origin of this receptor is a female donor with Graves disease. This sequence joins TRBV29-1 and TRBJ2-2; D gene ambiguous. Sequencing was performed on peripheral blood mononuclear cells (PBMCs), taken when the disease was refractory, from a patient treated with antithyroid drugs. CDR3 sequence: CSVGQDNTGELFF. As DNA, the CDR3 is TGCAGCGTTGGTCAGGATAACACCGGGGAGCTGTTTTTT.